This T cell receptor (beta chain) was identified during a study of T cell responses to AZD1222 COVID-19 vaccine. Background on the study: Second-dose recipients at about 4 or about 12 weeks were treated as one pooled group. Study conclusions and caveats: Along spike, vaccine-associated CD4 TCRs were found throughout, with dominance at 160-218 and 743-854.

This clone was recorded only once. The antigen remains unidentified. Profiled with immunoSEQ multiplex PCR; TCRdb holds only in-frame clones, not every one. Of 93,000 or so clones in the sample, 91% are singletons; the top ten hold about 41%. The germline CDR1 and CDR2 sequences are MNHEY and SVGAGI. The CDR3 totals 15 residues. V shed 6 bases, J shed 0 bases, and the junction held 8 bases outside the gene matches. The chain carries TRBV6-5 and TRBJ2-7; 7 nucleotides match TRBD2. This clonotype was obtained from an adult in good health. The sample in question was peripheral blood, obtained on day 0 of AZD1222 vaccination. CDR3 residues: CASRSRDYSSYEQYF. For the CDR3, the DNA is TGTGCCAGCAGAAGCCGGGACTACAGCTCCTACGAGCAGTACTTC.